The sample holds a few counts of the clone carrying this T cell receptor (beta chain). Its antigen is unknown. This CDR3 region has 16 residues. Germline assignment: CDR1 DFQATT and CDR2 SNEGSKA (reference sequence). J gave up 4 bases and V 0 bases, and 8 bases lay outside the gene matches. Together with a sample-barcoded 5' primer, a J-beta primer mix was included in a second PCR lasting about 7 to 11 cycles. TCRdb analysed the 5' RACE reads with MiXCR anew, one entry per CDR3 protein. The table shows 800,000 or so distinct CDR3 sequences, with 20% to 25% occurring only once. These data belong to a study of blood T cells in healthy people across ages. Study conclusions and caveats: The unsorted PBMCs prevented any conclusive comparison of naive versus antigen-experienced cells.

This sample also appeared in a second study, on T cells of mothers and their children.

The chain recombines TRBV20-1 with TRBJ2-5; 10 nucleotides line up with TRBD2. The receptor was isolated from a boy younger than 18 in good health. Input material: blood. This CDR3 reads CSARDWGRLAGETQYF. CDR3 sequence (DNA): TGCAGTGCTAGAGATTGGGGGAGACTAGCGGGAGAGACCCAGTACTTC.